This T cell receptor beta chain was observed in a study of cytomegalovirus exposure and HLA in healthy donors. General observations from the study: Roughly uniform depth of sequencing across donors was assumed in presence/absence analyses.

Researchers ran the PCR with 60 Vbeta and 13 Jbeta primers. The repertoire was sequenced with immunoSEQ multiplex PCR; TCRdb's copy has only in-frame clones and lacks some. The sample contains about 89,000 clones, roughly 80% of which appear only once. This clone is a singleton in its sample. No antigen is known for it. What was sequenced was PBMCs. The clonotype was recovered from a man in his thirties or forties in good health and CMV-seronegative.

The CDR3, as DNA: TGCGCCAGCAGCTTGGCTGGTCAGGGGCTAGCTAATGAAAAACTGTTTTTT. It encodes CASSLAGQGLANEKLFF. The chain couples TRBV5-1 to TRBJ1-4, with a weak D call TRBD1 (6 bases). CDR3 length: 17 amino acids. Trimming pared 0 bases from V and 3 bases from J, leaving 15 bases between. Germline CDR1 is SGHRS and CDR2 is YFSETQ.